This T cell receptor beta chain was sequenced in a study of shared clonotypes between healthy human individuals. Across the study: Plates per donor: three CD4 naive, three CD4 memory, two CD8 naive, one CD8 memory.

Naive CD8 isolation took CD45RO-negative cells positively selected for CCR7 and excluded terminally differentiated effector memory CD45RA+ cells. Every donor was a Caucasian adult from Nashville, Tennessee. Germline loops: CDR1 SGDLS, CDR2 YYNGEE. The CDR3 is made up of 15 amino acids. The J segment lost 1 base and the V segment lost 0 bases, leaving 1 base of the junction unmatched. Produced via immunoSEQ multiplex PCR; TCRdb's table is partial and in-frame only. The data show about 610,000 clones, around 96% seen once. This clone was found once. The sample holds other DNA sequences that translate to the same CDR3.

The rearrangement links TRBV9 to TRBJ2-7; the match to TRBD1 covers 10 bases. Sequencing input: naive CD8+ T cells sorted from blood. The sequence derives from a woman under 40 in good health. CDR3 loop: CASSVGQGASYEQYF. CDR3 bases: TGTGCCAGCAGCGTAGGACAGGGGGCATCCTACGAGCAGTACTTC. Combining the CDR3 with reference TRBV9 and TRBJ2-7 gives the whole variable domain DSGVTQTPKHLITATGQRVTLRCSPRSGDLSVYWYQQSLDQGLQFLIQYYNGEERAKGNILERFSAQQFPDLHSELNLSSLELGDSALYFCASSVGQGASYEQYFGPGTRLTVT.